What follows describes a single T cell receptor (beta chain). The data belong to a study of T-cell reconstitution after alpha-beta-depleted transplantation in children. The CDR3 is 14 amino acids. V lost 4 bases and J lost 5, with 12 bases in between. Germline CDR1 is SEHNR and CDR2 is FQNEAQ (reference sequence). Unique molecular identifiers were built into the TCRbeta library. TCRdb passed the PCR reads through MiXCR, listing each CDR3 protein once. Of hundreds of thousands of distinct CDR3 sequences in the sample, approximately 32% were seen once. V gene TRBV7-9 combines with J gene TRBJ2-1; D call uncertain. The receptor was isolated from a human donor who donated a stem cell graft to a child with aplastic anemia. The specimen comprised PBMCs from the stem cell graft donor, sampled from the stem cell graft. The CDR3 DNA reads TGTGCCAGCAGCTCCAGTCGAGAAGACAATGAGCAGTTCTTC. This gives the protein CASSSSREDNEQFF.